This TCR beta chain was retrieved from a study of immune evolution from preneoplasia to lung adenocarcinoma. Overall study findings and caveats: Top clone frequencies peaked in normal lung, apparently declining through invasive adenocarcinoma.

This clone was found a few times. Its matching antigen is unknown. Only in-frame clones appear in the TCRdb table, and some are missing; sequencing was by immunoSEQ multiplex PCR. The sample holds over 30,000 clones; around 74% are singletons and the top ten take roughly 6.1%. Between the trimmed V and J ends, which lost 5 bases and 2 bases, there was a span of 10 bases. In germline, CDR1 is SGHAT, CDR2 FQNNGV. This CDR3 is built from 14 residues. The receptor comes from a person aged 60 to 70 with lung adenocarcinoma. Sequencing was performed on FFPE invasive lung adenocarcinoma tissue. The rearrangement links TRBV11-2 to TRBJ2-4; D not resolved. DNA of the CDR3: TGTGCCAGCAGCAGGTCCTCCACCAAAAACATTCAGTACTTC. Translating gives CASSRSSTKNIQYF.